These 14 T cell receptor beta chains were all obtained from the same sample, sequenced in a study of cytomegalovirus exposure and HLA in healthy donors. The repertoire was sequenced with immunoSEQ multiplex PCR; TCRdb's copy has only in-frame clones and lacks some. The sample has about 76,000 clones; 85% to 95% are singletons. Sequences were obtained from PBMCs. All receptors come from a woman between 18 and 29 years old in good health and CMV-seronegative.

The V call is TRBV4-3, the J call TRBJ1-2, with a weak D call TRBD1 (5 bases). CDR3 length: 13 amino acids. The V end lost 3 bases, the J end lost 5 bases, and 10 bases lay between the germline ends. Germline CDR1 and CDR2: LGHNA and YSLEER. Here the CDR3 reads CASSQGTAYGYTF. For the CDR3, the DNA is TGCGCCAGCAGCCAGGGGACTGCGTATGGCTACACCTTC.

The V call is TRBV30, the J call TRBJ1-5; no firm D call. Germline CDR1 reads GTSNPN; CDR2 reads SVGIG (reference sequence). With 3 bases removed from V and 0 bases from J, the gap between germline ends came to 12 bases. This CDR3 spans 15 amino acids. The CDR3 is CAWRGSSYSNQPQHF. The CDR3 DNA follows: TGTGCCTGGAGGGGCAGTTCCTATAGCAATCAGCCCCAGCATTTT.

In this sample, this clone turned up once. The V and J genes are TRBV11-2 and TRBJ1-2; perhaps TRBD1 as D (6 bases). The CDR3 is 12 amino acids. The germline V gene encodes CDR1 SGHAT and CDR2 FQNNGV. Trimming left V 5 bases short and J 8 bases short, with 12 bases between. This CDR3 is CASSVTGKGYTF. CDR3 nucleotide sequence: TGTGCCAGCAGCGTCACAGGGAAGGGCTACACCTTC.

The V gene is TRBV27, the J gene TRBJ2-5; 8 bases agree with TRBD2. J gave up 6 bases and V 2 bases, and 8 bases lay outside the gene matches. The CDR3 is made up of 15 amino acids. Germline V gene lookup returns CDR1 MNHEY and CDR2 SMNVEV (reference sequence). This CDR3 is CASSLIWTSPQTQYF. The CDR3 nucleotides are TGTGCCAGCAGTTTAATCTGGACTAGCCCACAGACCCAGTACTTC.

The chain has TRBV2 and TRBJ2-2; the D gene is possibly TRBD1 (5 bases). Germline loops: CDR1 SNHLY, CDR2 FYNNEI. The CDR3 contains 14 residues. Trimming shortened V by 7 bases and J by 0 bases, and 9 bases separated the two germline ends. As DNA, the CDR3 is TGTGCCAGCAAAACAGGCCCGAACACCGGGGAGCTGTTTTTT. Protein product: CASKTGPNTGELFF.

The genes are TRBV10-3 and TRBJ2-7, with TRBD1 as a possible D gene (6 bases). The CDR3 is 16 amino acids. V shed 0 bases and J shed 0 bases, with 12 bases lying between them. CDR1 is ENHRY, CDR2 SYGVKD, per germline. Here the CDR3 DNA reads TGTGCCATCAGTGAGTCGATTCAGGGGAGCTCCTACGAGCAGTACTTC. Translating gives CAISESIQGSSYEQYF.

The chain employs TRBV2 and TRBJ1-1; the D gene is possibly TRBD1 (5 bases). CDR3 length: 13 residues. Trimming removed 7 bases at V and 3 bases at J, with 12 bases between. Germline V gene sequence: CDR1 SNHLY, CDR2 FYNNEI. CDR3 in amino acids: CASTAGMDTEAFF. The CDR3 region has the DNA TGTGCCAGCACCGCAGGGATGGACACTGAAGCTTTCTTT.

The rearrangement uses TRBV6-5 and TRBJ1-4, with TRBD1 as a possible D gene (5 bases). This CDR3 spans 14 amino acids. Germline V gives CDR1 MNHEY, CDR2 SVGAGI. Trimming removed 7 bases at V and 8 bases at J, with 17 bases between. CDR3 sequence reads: CASTTGGFYEKLFF. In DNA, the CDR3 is TGTGCCAGCACCACGGGGGGGTTTTACGAAAAACTGTTTTTT.

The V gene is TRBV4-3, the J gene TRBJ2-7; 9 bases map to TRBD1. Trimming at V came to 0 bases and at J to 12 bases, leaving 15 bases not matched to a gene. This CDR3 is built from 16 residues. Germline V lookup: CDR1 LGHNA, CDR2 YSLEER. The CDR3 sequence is CASSQDGGTGGESLYF. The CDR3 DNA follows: TGCGCCAGCAGCCAAGATGGTGGCACAGGGGGCGAATCCCTGTACTTC.

In DNA, the CDR3 is TGTGCCAGCAGCCAAGAGGGGACTTCAGGAGAGACCCAGTACTTC. Amino acids: CASSQEGTSGETQYF. The chain combines TRBV4-2 with TRBJ2-5, with D maybe TRBD2 (6 bases). The V gene's germline CDR1 is LGHNA and CDR2 YNFKEQ. Trimming removed 0 bases at V and 4 bases at J, with 12 bases between. The CDR3 spans 15 residues.

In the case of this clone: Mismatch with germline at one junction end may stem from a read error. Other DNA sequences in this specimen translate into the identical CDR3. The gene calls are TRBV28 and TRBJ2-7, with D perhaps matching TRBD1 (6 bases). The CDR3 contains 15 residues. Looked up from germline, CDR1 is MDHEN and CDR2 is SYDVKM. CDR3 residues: CASKPGTHDTYEQYF. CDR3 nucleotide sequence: TGTGCCAGCAAACCCGGGACACACGACACCTACGAGCAGTACTTT.

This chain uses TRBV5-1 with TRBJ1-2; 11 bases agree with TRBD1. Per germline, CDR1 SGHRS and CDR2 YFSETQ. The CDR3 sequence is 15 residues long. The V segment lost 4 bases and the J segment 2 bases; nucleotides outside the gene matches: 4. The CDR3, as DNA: TGCGCCAGCAGCGGGACAGGGGGATCGAACTATGGCTACACCTTC. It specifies CASSGTGGSNYGYTF.

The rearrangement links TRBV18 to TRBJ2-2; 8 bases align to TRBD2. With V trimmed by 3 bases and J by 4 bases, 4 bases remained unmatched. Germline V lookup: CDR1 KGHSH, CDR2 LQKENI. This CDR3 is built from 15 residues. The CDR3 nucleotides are TGTGCCAGCTCACCGCCGGGACTAGGCACCGGGGAGCTGTTTTTT. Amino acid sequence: CASSPPGLGTGELFF.

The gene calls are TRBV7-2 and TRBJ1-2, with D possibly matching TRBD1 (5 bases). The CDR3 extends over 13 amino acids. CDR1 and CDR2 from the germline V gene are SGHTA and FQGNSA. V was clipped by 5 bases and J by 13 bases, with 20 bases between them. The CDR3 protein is CASSLLTDMGCTF. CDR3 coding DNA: TGTGCCAGCAGCCTCCTGACAGATATGGGGTGCACCTTC.